This T cell receptor beta chain was captured in a study of Siglec-9 on CD8 T cells in melanoma. Whole-study results and caveats: In melanoma tumors, a Siglec-9-marked effector memory CD8+ subset reportedly appeared to accumulate.

About this clone: The antigen remains unidentified.

Profiled with immunoSEQ multiplex PCR; TCRdb holds only in-frame clones, not every one. The sample has tens of thousands of clones; approximately 80% are singletons. CDR1 MGHRA and CDR2 YSYEKL come from the germline V gene. The CDR3 contains 15 residues. V lost 0 bases and J lost 4, with 13 bases in between. The sequenced material came from Siglec-9- CD8+ T cells sorted from blood. The chain combines TRBV4-1 with TRBJ2-7; D might be TRBD1 or TRBD2, each matching 6 bases. The clonotype comes from a human donor in good health. The CDR3 region has the DNA TGCGCCAGCAGCCAAGAAGAGACGGGGGCTTACGAGCAGTACTTC. Translated: CASSQEETGAYEQYF.